Listed below are T cell receptor beta chains from one sample, sequenced in a study of blood T cell repertoires in COVID-19. Produced via immunoSEQ multiplex PCR; TCRdb's table is partial and in-frame only. The data contain over 200,000 clones, over 80% of them singletons. Sequenced sample: peripheral blood. These receptors all come from a woman in her sixties or seventies with active or convalescent COVID-19. Each CDR3 is given with its conserved first and last residue. The D gene is left open where the match is weak. Size tells how often a clone was seen (once, few, many) or the class of an expanded clone, and some rows leave it out.

V gene	clone size	D gene	J gene	CDR3 DNA	CDR3 protein
TRBV7-3	many	.	TRBJ2-1	TGTGCCAGCAGCTTAACGAGACAGGACAATGAGCAGTTCTTC	CASSLTRQDNEQFF
TRBV5-1	.	.	TRBJ1-6	TGCGCCAGCAGCTTGGGAGGCGCCGATTCACCCCTCCACTTT	CASSLGGADSPLHF
TRBV15	few	.	TRBJ1-2	TGTGCCACCAGCAGAGATCGGGGGGCTGTCTATGGCTACACCTTC	CATSRDRGAVYGYTF
TRBV3-1/TRBV3-2	once	TRBD2	TRBJ2-7	TGTGCCAGCAGCCAAGAAGCCCTAGCGGGAGAGGGAGGGCAGTACTTC	CASSQEALAGEGGQYF
TRBV19	.	TRBD1	TRBJ1-1	TGTGCCAGGGGGGGACAGATAGACTGGAACACTGAAGCTTTCTTT	CARGGQIDWNTEAFF
TRBV2	.	.	TRBJ2-7	TGTGCCAGCAGCCCTTCCCCAGGGGCCGAGCAGTACTTC	CASSPSPGAEQYF
TRBV4-2	.	.	TRBJ1-3	TGTGCCAGCAGCCAAGAATACGCGAACTCTGGAAACACCATATATTTT	CASSQEYANSGNTIYF
TRBV11-2	.	.	TRBJ1-2	TGTGCCAGCAGCTTCTCGGGAAATGGCTACACCTTC	CASSFSGNGYTF
TRBV5-1	.	.	TRBJ2-1	TGCGCCAGCAGCTTCTCGTCCGGGAATGAGCAGTTCTTC	CASSFSSGNEQFF
TRBV5-1	few	TRBD1	TRBJ1-1	TGCGCCAGCAGCCGACAGGGGTTCACTGAAGCTTTCTTT	CASSRQGFTEAFF
TRBV7-8	.	TRBD1	TRBJ1-2	TGTGCCAGCAGCCCGCAGGACAGGGGTTCTAACTATGGCTACACCTTC	CASSPQDRGSNYGYTF
TRBV9	.	.	TRBJ1-2	TGTGCCAGCAGCGTGGGGGACTCGAGGGACTATGGCTACACCTTC	CASSVGDSRDYGYTF
TRBV5-4	.	.	TRBJ1-1	TGTGCCAGCAGCGTTGGGGGGGCTGGAATCACTGAAGCTTTCTTT	CASSVGGAGITEAFF
TRBV7-8	.	TRBD2	TRBJ2-1	TGTGCCAGCAGCTTTTGGACGGGAGGGCCCCCGGGGGACTTCTTCTTCTTC	CASSFWTGGPPGDFFFF
TRBV5-8	.	TRBD2	TRBJ2-1	TGTGCCAGCAGCTTTCGGGGGGGCCTAAGAAACGAGCAGTTCTTC	CASSFRGGLRNEQFF
TRBV5-1	.	TRBD2	TRBJ2-1	TGCGCCAGCAGCTTTAGCGGGCAGATCTCCTACAATGAGCAGTTCTTC	CASSFSGQISYNEQFF
TRBV7-2	.	.	TRBJ2-5	TGTGCCAGCAGCTTCGGGAACCAAGAGACCCAGTACTTC	CASSFGNQETQYF
TRBV6-5	.	.	TRBJ2-7	TGTGCCAGCAGTAGCTTGGGAAGGGGGAACGAGCAGTACTTC	CASSSLGRGNEQYF
TRBV3-1/TRBV3-2	.	TRBD2	TRBJ2-3	TGTGCCAGCAGCCGGAGCGGGATAGATACGCAGTATTTT	CASSRSGIDTQYF
TRBV4-1	.	TRBD2	TRBJ2-7	TGCGCCAGCAGCCAAAGACTGACTAGCGGGATGTACGAGCAGTACTTC	CASSQRLTSGMYEQYF
TRBV11-2	few	.	TRBJ2-7	TGTGCCAGCCACGTGAGGAGGGGGGGCGAGCAGTACTTC	CASHVRRGGEQYF
TRBV6-5	.	TRBD2	TRBJ2-1	TGTGCCAGCAGTTATATAGCGGGGGGGTACAATGAGCAGTTCTTC	CASSYIAGGYNEQFF
TRBV5-1	once	.	TRBJ2-3	TGCGCCAGCAGCTTGGCCCCACGAGGCACAGATACGCAGTATTTT	CASSLAPRGTDTQYF
TRBV5-8	.	TRBD2	TRBJ2-1	TGTGCCAGCAGCTTGGGGTCTAGCGGGGCCTATGAGCAGTTCTTC	CASSLGSSGAYEQFF
TRBV5-1	few	TRBD1	TRBJ2-3	TGCGCCAGCAGCGTGACAGGGTTAGTCACAGATACGCAGTATTTT	CASSVTGLVTDTQYF
TRBV6-6	.	.	TRBJ2-1	TGTGCCAGCAGTCTCCCAGTCTCCTACAATGAGCAGTTCTTC	CASSLPVSYNEQFF
TRBV7-9	.	TRBD1	TRBJ2-7	TGTGCCAGCAGCTTGGGGACAGGGTTCTACGAGCAGTACTTC	CASSLGTGFYEQYF
TRBV11-2	.	TRBD2	TRBJ2-3	TGTGCCAGCAGCTTAGGAGGGACTAGCGCATATTACACAGATACGCAGTATTTT	CASSLGGTSAYYTDTQYF
TRBV12-3/TRBV12-4	.	.	TRBJ2-7	TGTGCCAGCAGTCGCAGGGCAGTTGACGAGCAGTACTTC	CASSRRAVDEQYF
TRBV5-1	.	.	TRBJ2-5	TGCGCCAGCAGCTTGGGGCAGGGTCGACAAGAGACCCAGTACTTC	CASSLGQGRQETQYF
TRBV5-5	.	TRBD1	TRBJ1-5	TGTGCCAGCAGCCCGGGGGGACAGGGTGGGGTAGGCAATCAGCCCCAGCATTTT	CASSPGGQGGVGNQPQHF
TRBV15	.	.	TRBJ1-4	TGTGCCACCAGCAGAGATAGGCAGGGTGGCGAAAAACTGTTTTTT	CATSRDRQGGEKLFF
TRBV5-1	.	.	TRBJ2-5	TGCGCCAGCAGCCGCGGGACAGCCCAAGAGACCCAGTACTTC	CASSRGTAQETQYF
TRBV7-9	.	.	TRBJ1-2	TGTGCCAGCAGCCCCCATGGGACTGTGGGCTACACCTTC	CASSPHGTVGYTF
TRBV9	.	.	TRBJ2-1	TGTGCCAGCAGCGTAGCGCTAGCCCACAATGAGCAGTTCTTC	CASSVALAHNEQFF
TRBV28	few	.	TRBJ1-1	TGTGCCAGCAGTTTATTGGAGAAGACTGAAGCTTTCTTT	CASSLLEKTEAFF
TRBV6-5	.	TRBD1	TRBJ1-4	TGTGCCAGCAGTACATACTTGGACAGGGGTGAAAAACTGTTTTTT	CASSTYLDRGEKLFF
TRBV27	.	.	TRBJ1-4	TGTGCCACCCGAGGGTGGGGGGGCGAAAAACTGTTTTTT	CATRGWGGEKLFF
TRBV18	.	.	TRBJ2-7	TGTGCCAGCTCACCCGGGGGGCCGACCTACGAGCAGTACTTC	CASSPGGPTYEQYF
TRBV12-3/TRBV12-4	once	TRBD1	TRBJ1-2	TGTGCCAGCAGTCTGGACAGGGGACGTGGCTACACCTTC	CASSLDRGRGYTF
TRBV2	many	TRBD1	TRBJ1-1	TGTGCCAGCAGACAGGGGGGGGTTAGCACTGAAGCTTTCTTT	CASRQGGVSTEAFF
TRBV30	.	TRBD1	TRBJ2-7	TGTGCCTGGAGCGTACAGGGGTACGAGCAGTACTTC	CAWSVQGYEQYF
TRBV4-1	.	.	TRBJ1-5	TGCGCCAGCAGCCAAGATCCCTATAGCAATCAGCCCCAGCATTTT	CASSQDPYSNQPQHF
TRBV7-9	.	.	TRBJ1-1	TGTGCCAGCAGCCCGGGGGGACTCACTGAAGCTTTCTTT	CASSPGGLTEAFF
TRBV5-1	.	TRBD1	TRBJ2-5	TGCGCCAGCAGCTTAGACAGGGGTGAGACCCAGTACTTC	CASSLDRGETQYF
TRBV10-1	.	TRBD1	TRBJ1-1	TGCGCCAGCAATCACGGACAGGGGGCAGCAGCTTTCTTT	CASNHGQGAAAFF
TRBV19	.	.	TRBJ2-1	TGTGCCAGCTCCCGCCCCACCACTAGTCCCGACAATGAGCAGTTCTTC	CASSRPTTSPDNEQFF
TRBV11-3	.	.	TRBJ2-7	TGTGCCAGCAGCTTAGGCCTACAGGGAAGCGAGCAGTACTTC	CASSLGLQGSEQYF
TRBV3-1/TRBV3-2	.	.	TRBJ1-5	TGTGCCAGCAGCGCAGGGACAAATCAGCCCCAGCATTTT	CASSAGTNQPQHF